This paragraph covers one T cell receptor beta chain sequence. Its antigen remains unknown. The data were obtained in a study of STAT3 mutations in large granular lymphocyte leukemia. Study-level information: 40% of treated T-LGLL patients showed hematologic response to immunosuppression.

The data were produced by immunoSEQ multiplex PCR, yet TCRdb's version contains in-frame clones alone and is incomplete. The sample carries about 40,000 clones, 70% to 90% recorded once. General observations from the study: After therapy, about 30% of the 18 patients switched clonotypes, all new clones STAT3 wild type. In T-cell large granular lymphocyte leukemia, about half of patients showed multiple immunodominant subclonotypes. Clonal expansion was inferred from other time points because no sample existed at each clone's first appearance. Treatment regimens differed across patients between samplings.

Germline values: CDR1 SEHNR, CDR2 FQNEAQ (reference sequence). The V gene lost 0 bases and the J gene lost 7 bases, with 9 bases spanning the gap. The CDR3 runs 14 residues. Source material: PBMCs. V and J are TRBV7-9 and TRBJ2-2, with D tentatively TRBD1 or TRBD2 (5 bases each). The source is a human donor with T large granular lymphocyte leukemia. Some clones in this sample may be carry-over from other donors' samples. CDR3 residues: CASSLAGTHGELFF. The CDR3 DNA is TGTGCCAGCAGCTTAGCAGGGACCCACGGGGAGCTGTTTTTT.